The clone carrying this T cell receptor (beta chain) was observed a handful of times. Antigen: not known. TCRdb called the 5' RACE reads again in MiXCR, with one record for every CDR3 protein. This sample has over 95,000 distinct CDR3 sequences, with roughly 8.3% found just once. The sample is drawn from a study of CD8 T cells in ankylosing spondylitis. Study conclusions and caveats: Clones linked to the disease showed a CD8+ phenotype. They occurred at relatively low frequencies in peripheral blood.

Germline CDR1 is LGHNA and CDR2 is YSLEER. Trimming removed 0 bases at V and 0 bases at J, with 6 bases between. This CDR3 is built from 15 residues. The TCR was taken from a male donor with ankylosing spondylitis or in good health (not recorded which). Sequencing input: blood, either unsorted or a sorted T cell fraction (not recorded which). The chain recombines TRBV4-3 with TRBJ2-1; D gene uncertain. The CDR3: CASSQDRPSYNEQFF. The CDR3 DNA sequence: TGCGCCAGCAGCCAAGACCGGCCCTCCTACAATGAGCAGTTCTTC.